This TCR beta chain derives from a study of blood T cell repertoires in COVID-19. Study at large: The United States, Italy and Spain provided the acute and convalescent COVID-19 samples.

Clones were read by immunoSEQ multiplex PCR, and TCRdb kept only the in-frame ones, dropping some. The sample carries fewer than 300,000 clones, roughly 85% recorded once. The TCR originated in a human donor in a cohort sampled during active COVID-19. Sequences were obtained from peripheral blood.

The CDR3 DNA is TGTGCCAGCAGCGTAGCCGGGACTAGCGCTAATGAGCAGTTCTTC. This gives the protein CASSVAGTSANEQFF. The chain carries TRBV9 and TRBJ2-1; TRBD2 matches 10 bases. With V trimmed by 0 bases and J by 7 bases, 4 bases remained unmatched. The germline V gene has CDR1 SGDLS and CDR2 YYNGEE. CDR3 length equals 15 residues. Full variable domain (remainder filled in from reference TRBV9 and TRBJ2-1): DSGVTQTPKHLITATGQRVTLRCSPRSGDLSVYWYQQSLDQGLQFLIQYYNGEERAKGNILERFSAQQFPDLHSELNLSSLELGDSALYFCASSVAGTSANEQFFGPGTRLTVL.